One and the same sample provided the 32 T cell receptor beta chains below, sequenced in a study of cytomegalovirus exposure and HLA in healthy donors (TCRdb year 2017). The receptor library was made with the immunoSEQ multiplex PCR assay. TCRdb carries this immuneACCESS record with in-frame sequences only. Its versions omit some clonotypes, under half of them owing to an unresolved V gene in the studies checked, with the rest unexplained. Within this sample are 200,000 to 250,000 clones, with around nine tenths of them counted one time only. The leading ten clones occupy around 3% of the sample. Sequenced input: PBMCs. These receptors originate from a young woman in good health and CMV-seronegative.

The chain has TRBV7-9 and TRBJ2-1; TRBD2 aligns across 10 bases. Germline V lookup: CDR1 SEHNR, CDR2 FQNEAQ (reference sequence). CDR3 length equals 15 residues. Trimming cost V 1 base and J 10 bases; bases outside gene matches: 7. In nucleotides, the CDR3 is TGTGCCAGCAGCTTAGGGACTAGCGGCGGGAGGGAGCAGTTCTTC. Amino acids: CASSLGTSGGREQFF.

The chain has TRBV10-3 and TRBJ2-3; 7 bases map to TRBD2. Trimming removed 6 bases from V and 0 bases from J; junction bases left unmatched: 9. Germline values: CDR1 ENHRY, CDR2 SYGVKD. There are 16 residues in the CDR3. The CDR3 region has the DNA TGTGCCATCAGCCCTCTAGCGGAAACTAGCACAGATACGCAGTATTTT. Its protein is CAISPLAETSTDTQYF.

The rearrangement links TRBV4-2 to TRBJ2-7, with D maybe TRBD2 (5 bases). Germline V gives CDR1 LGHNA, CDR2 YNFKEQ. The CDR3 loop spans 15 amino acids. With 0 bases removed from V and 3 bases from J, the gap between germline ends came to 12 bases. The CDR3 nucleotides read TGTGCCAGCAGCCAAGATCCGGTAGAGGGCTACGAGCAGTACTTC. Translating it yields CASSQDPVEGYEQYF.

The chain couples TRBV19 to TRBJ2-7, with D unclear. The CDR3 has 14 amino acids. Germline lookup yields CDR1 LNHDA and CDR2 SQIVND (reference sequence). V was cut by 3 bases and J by 3 bases, with 12 bases left in between. The CDR3 region has the DNA TGTGCCAGTAGTATCGGGTGGGTTGGCTACGAGCAGTACTTC. This codes for CASSIGWVGYEQYF. The complete variable domain, with remaining parts taken from reference TRBV19 and TRBJ2-7, reads DGGITQSPKYLFRKEGQNVTLSCEQNLNHDAMYWYRQDPGQGLRLIYYSQIVNDFQKGDIAEGYSVSREKKESFPLTVTSAQKNPTAFYLCASSIGWVGYEQYFGPGTRLTVT.

This chain joins TRBV6-1 and TRBJ2-3; weak D call: TRBD2 (6 bases). The V and J ends lost 8 bases and 2 bases respectively, with 17 bases between them. Per germline, CDR1 MNHNS and CDR2 SASEGT. There are 15 residues in the CDR3. The CDR3 loop reads CASQSTGVNTDTQYF. The CDR3 region has the DNA TGTGCCAGCCAATCAACGGGAGTAAACACAGATACGCAGTATTTT.

The chain couples TRBV2 to TRBJ1-2; weak D call: TRBD1 (5 bases). CDR1 SNHLY and CDR2 FYNNEI come from the germline V gene. CDR3 length equals 14 residues. Deletions cut 6 bases from V and 4 bases from J, with 15 bases between. CDR3 loop: CASRGGTQAYGYTF. In DNA form, the CDR3 reads TGTGCCAGCAGGGGAGGGACGCAGGCCTATGGCTACACCTTC.

The chain recombines TRBV7-9 with TRBJ1-1; D gene ambiguous. Trimming took 5 bases from V and 4 from J, leaving 11 bases between them. The germline V gene encodes CDR1 SEHNR and CDR2 FQNEAQ (reference sequence). The length of the CDR3 is 13 residues. The CDR3 spells CASSEGGSTEAFF. CDR3 DNA sequence: TGTGCCAGCAGCGAGGGAGGTAGCACTGAAGCTTTCTTT.

The rearrangement links TRBV28 to TRBJ1-3; the D is unclear. V was trimmed by 3 bases and J by 2 bases, leaving 2 bases between them. Germline V gene sequence: CDR1 MDHEN, CDR2 SYDVKM. The CDR3 runs 12 residues. The CDR3 loop reads CASSFTGNTIYF. The CDR3 coding sequence is TGTGCCAGCAGTTTCACTGGAAACACCATATATTTT.

The chain joins TRBV27 to TRBJ1-1, with D possibly being TRBD1 (6 bases). Deletions cut 5 bases from V and 3 bases from J, with 10 bases between. The CDR3 runs 13 residues. Germline lookup yields CDR1 MNHEY and CDR2 SMNVEV (reference sequence). CDR3 sequence reads: CASSQQGDTEAFF. The DNA of the CDR3 is TGTGCCAGCAGTCAACAGGGTGACACTGAAGCTTTCTTT.

This sequence joins TRBV2 and TRBJ1-3, with 11 bases aligning to TRBD1. CDR3 length: 15 residues. With 6 bases clipped from V and 1 base from J, the junction kept 2 bases outside the gene matches. CDR1 SNHLY and CDR2 FYNNEI come from the germline V gene. The CDR3 region is CASRGTGGSGNTIYF. The CDR3 DNA follows: TGTGCCAGCAGGGGGACAGGGGGATCTGGAAACACCATATATTTT.

The rearrangement joins TRBV27 to TRBJ2-5; 7 positions agree with TRBD2. Germline V CDR1 and CDR2: MNHEY, SMNVEV (reference sequence). The V segment lost 6 bases and the J segment 5 bases; nucleotides outside the gene matches: 12. The CDR3 length is 15 residues. The CDR3, as DNA: TGTGCCAGCAGCTGGTATGGCGGGAGAGGTGAGACCCAGTACTTC. This translates into CASSWYGGRGETQYF.

V usage is TRBV15 and J usage is TRBJ2-5; weak D call: TRBD2 (5 bases). The germline CDR1 and CDR2 sequences are LNHNV and YYDKDF (reference sequence). The ends were cut back, 5 bases at V and 4 bases at J, with 11 bases in the middle. The CDR3 covers 13 residues. DNA of the CDR3: TGTGCCACCAGCCGGGGTGAGGTAGAGACCCAGTACTTC. Its protein product is CATSRGEVETQYF.

The chain employs TRBV7-6 and TRBJ2-7, with TRBD1 matching over 8 bases. After removal of 4 bases from V and 6 bases from J, the junction contained 11 bases not matched to a gene. The CDR3 runs 15 residues. CDR1 and CDR2 from the germline V gene are SGHVS and FNYEAQ. CDR3 amino acids: CASSSGGTGLGEQYF. The DNA of the CDR3 is TGTGCCAGCAGCTCAGGGGGGACAGGTTTAGGCGAGCAGTACTTC.

This rearrangement joins TRBV4-1 to TRBJ2-1, with 7 bases lining up with TRBD1. Germline lookup yields CDR1 MGHRA and CDR2 YSYEKL. The CDR3 sequence is 19 residues long. V lost 4 bases and J lost 8; bases outside the gene matches: 23. As DNA, the CDR3 is TGCGCCAGCAGCCGAGACCCCGAAAACAGGGGACCAAAGCACGATGAGCAGTTCTTC. Translated, it gives CASSRDPENRGPKHDEQFF.

The rearrangement joins TRBV5-1 to TRBJ1-2, with 7 positions matching TRBD1. Germline CDR1 SGHRS, CDR2 YFSETQ. V gave up 8 bases and J gave up 1 base; unmatched junction bases: 11. The CDR3 is made up of 15 amino acids. The CDR3 is CARDTGTDDNYGYTF. The CDR3 coding sequence is TGCGCCAGAGACACCGGGACAGACGATAACTATGGCTACACCTTC.

Notes on this clone: In the same sample, other DNA sequences code for this CDR3. This chain connects TRBV5-4 to TRBJ1-1; the D is unclear. V was clipped by 0 bases and J by 8 bases, with 8 bases between them. Germline-derived CDR1 and CDR2 are SGHNT and YYREEE (reference sequence). The CDR3 contains 12 residues. Here the CDR3 reads CASSLERGEAFF. CDR3 DNA: TGTGCCAGCAGCTTGGAGCGAGGGGAAGCTTTCTTT.

The table lists this clone with a few counts. The chain employs TRBV29-1 and TRBJ2-3; 8 bases match TRBD2. Losses at the gene ends were 4 bases for V and 5 bases for J; bases not matched to a gene: 8. The V gene's germline CDR1 is SQVTM and CDR2 ANQGSEA. This CDR3 is 14 amino acids long. The CDR3 reads CSVAVSGRGDTQYF. CDR3 coding DNA: TGCAGCGTTGCGGTAAGCGGGAGAGGAGATACGCAGTATTTT.

This chain uses TRBV5-1 with TRBJ1-1; 8 bases line up with TRBD1. The germline gives CDR1 SGHRS, CDR2 YFSETQ. The V gene end was trimmed by 5 bases and the J gene end by 11 bases; junction bases not matched to a gene: 14. The CDR3 runs to 14 residues. The CDR3 reads CASRSTGGGGDAFF. The CDR3 region has the DNA TGCGCCAGCAGGTCCACAGGGGGAGGGGGTGATGCTTTCTTT.

V gene TRBV19 combines with J gene TRBJ2-7; 7 bases line up with TRBD1. The V segment lost 8 bases and the J segment 3 bases; nucleotides outside the gene matches: 1. Germline-derived CDR1 and CDR2 are LNHDA and SQIVND (reference sequence). This CDR3 comprises 11 residues. CDR3 nucleotide sequence: TGTGCCAGTCGACAGGGCTACGAGCAGTACTTC. Amino acids: CASRQGYEQYF. Together with reference TRBV19 and TRBJ2-7, the CDR3 gives the full variable domain: DGGITQSPKYLFRKEGQNVTLSCEQNLNHDAMYWYRQDPGQGLRLIYYSQIVNDFQKGDIAEGYSVSREKKESFPLTVTSAQKNPTAFYLCASRQGYEQYFGPGTRLTVT.

With regard to this clone: A much larger clone differs by one base, so this may be a read error. Other nucleotide sequences from this sample produce the same CDR3. The rearrangement joins TRBV30 to TRBJ1-2; TRBD1 matches 9 bases. The CDR3 is 13 residues long. Germline V gene lookup returns CDR1 GTSNPN and CDR2 SVGIG (reference sequence). This CDR3 reads CAWSGTGDYGYTF. The CDR3 DNA sequence: TGTGCCTGGAGTGGGACAGGGGACTATGGCTACACCTTT.

This chain joins TRBV11-2 and TRBJ2-7, with TRBD1 as a possible D gene (6 bases). Germline assignment: CDR1 SGHAT and CDR2 FQNNGV. This CDR3 is 17 amino acids long. V lost 3 bases and J lost 4, with 22 bases in between. CDR3 sequence: CASSFSDPGTRWYEQYF. CDR3 nucleotides: TGTGCCAGCAGCTTCTCCGACCCCGGGACACGTTGGTACGAGCAGTACTTC.

This clone was recorded at least ten times. This chain connects TRBV4-2 to TRBJ2-7; D possibly corresponds to TRBD1 (7 bases). The germline CDR1 and CDR2 sequences are LGHNA and YNFKEQ. Trimming left V 0 bases short and J 5 bases short, with 17 bases between. The CDR3 is made up of 16 amino acids. CDR3 sequence reads: CASSQDLEGAGNEQYF. The DNA of the CDR3 is TGTGCCAGCAGCCAAGATCTCGAGGGGGCGGGAAACGAGCAGTACTTC.

The V gene is TRBV7-9, the J gene TRBJ2-5, with 8 positions matching TRBD1. Per the germline V gene, CDR1 is SEHNR and CDR2 is FQNEAQ (reference sequence). The CDR3 spans 15 residues. The ends lost 0 bases at V and 4 bases at J; junction bases unmatched: 4. The CDR3: CASSLAGRGRETQYF. The CDR3 region has the DNA TGTGCCAGCAGCTTAGCGGGCAGGGGGCGAGAGACCCAGTACTTC.

The chain couples TRBV4-3 to TRBJ2-1; 10 nucleotides align to TRBD2. Germline values: CDR1 LGHNA, CDR2 YSLEER. The CDR3 is 17 amino acids. Trimming cost V 0 bases and J 5 bases; bases outside gene matches: 7. CDR3 region: CASSQEGLAGGDNEQFF. CDR3 in DNA: TGCGCCAGCAGCCAAGAGGGGTTAGCGGGAGGAGACAATGAGCAGTTCTTC.

This chain joins TRBV27 and TRBJ2-7, with 7 bases aligning to TRBD1. Germline CDR1 reads MNHEY; CDR2 reads SMNVEV (reference sequence). The junction had 8 bases not matched to a gene; V was cut back by 4 bases and J by 5 bases. CDR3 length equals 14 residues. CDR3 region: CASSWRTGSHEQYF. For the CDR3, the DNA is TGTGCCAGCAGTTGGAGGACAGGTAGCCACGAGCAGTACTTC.

This chain joins TRBV29-1 and TRBJ2-7; 9 nucleotides align to TRBD2. CDR3 length: 15 amino acids. The junction had 14 bases not matched to a gene; V was cut back by 4 bases and J by 7 bases. The germline V gene has CDR1 SQVTM and CDR2 ANQGSEA. The CDR3 DNA sequence: TGCAGCGTTGGTGATATAGCGGGGGCCCCGGGAGAGCAGTACTTC. The encoded protein is CSVGDIAGAPGEQYF.

The chain links TRBV6-5 to TRBJ1-2; the match to TRBD1 covers 9 bases. CDR1 is MNHEY, CDR2 SVGAGI, per germline. V was clipped by 2 bases and J by 4 bases; unmatched bases: 2. CDR3 length equals 14 residues. Here the CDR3 DNA reads TGTGCCAGCAGTTACGACAGGGGGGTCTATGGCTACACCTTC. Translation: CASSYDRGVYGYTF.

In this sample, this clone turned up once. J is TRBJ2-7 and V is TRBV2; D call uncertain. V shed 1 base and J shed 3 bases, with 10 bases lying between them. Germline V gives CDR1 SNHLY, CDR2 FYNNEI. There are 14 residues in the CDR3. For the CDR3, the DNA is TGTGCCAGCAGTGAAGGTGAAATACTCTACGAGCAGTACTTC. Translating gives CASSEGEILYEQYF.

The rearrangement links TRBV6-1 to TRBJ2-1, with TRBD2 identical over 8 bases. The CDR3 runs to 12 residues. V shed 8 bases and J 6 bases; nucleotides not matched to a gene: 3. Germline CDR1 and CDR2: MNHNS and SASEGT. CDR3 protein: CASREGGNEQFF. In DNA, the CDR3 is TGTGCCAGCCGGGAGGGTGGCAATGAGCAGTTCTTC.

The chain has TRBV29-1 and TRBJ2-2, with 11 bases fitting TRBD1. V shed 6 bases, J shed 5 bases, and the junction held 8 bases outside the gene matches. The V gene's germline CDR1 is SQVTM and CDR2 ANQGSEA. This CDR3 spans 15 amino acids. The CDR3 spells CSVTSGTGGTGELFF. CDR3 nucleotides: TGCAGCGTCACCTCCGGGACAGGGGGGACCGGGGAGCTGTTTTTT.

The genes are TRBV15 and TRBJ1-5; D gene ambiguous. V was cut by 0 bases and J by 1 base, with 7 bases left in between. The germline V gene encodes CDR1 LNHNV and CDR2 YYDKDF (reference sequence). The CDR3 spans 15 residues. CDR3 sequence reads: CATSRDGLSNQPQHF. The CDR3 DNA is TGTGCCACCAGCAGAGATGGCCTGAGCAATCAGCCCCAGCATTTT.

This rearrangement joins TRBV5-1 to TRBJ2-7, with D possibly matching TRBD1 (6 bases). Deletions cut 4 bases from V and 0 bases from J, with 14 bases between. Germline V CDR1 and CDR2: SGHRS, YFSETQ. CDR3 size: 15 residues. The CDR3 protein is CASSLGDTFSYEQYF. For the CDR3, the DNA is TGCGCCAGCAGCCTAGGGGACACCTTCTCCTACGAGCAGTACTTC.